Described below is a single T cell receptor (beta chain) sequence and its context. The antigen it binds to is not known. No base quality values were provided; no much bigger clone lies one nucleotide off. This entry comes from a study of shared clonotypes between healthy human individuals (dated by TCRdb to 2018 to 2021). With regard to the full study: The cohort comprised two women and a few men aged 18 to 49 years. Each donor's leukapheresis produced roughly between about 0.85 and 10 billion PBMCs. For each donor, three plates each were used for CD4 naive and CD4 memory, two plates were used for CD8 naive, and one plate was used for CD8 memory. To estimate repertoire size and how much clonotype sharing occurs between individuals, the study deeply sequenced the blood TCR repertoires of several healthy adults. To increase sequencing depth and limit assay-specific biases, different laboratories used diverse techniques to prepare libraries and sequence TCR repertoires. What the study reported, not specific to this receptor: Compared with non-shared clonotypes, the clonotypes found in all four sorted-subset donors had higher generation probabilities. The genetic and exposure-history diversity represented was limited by the small number of donors. Estimated clonotype richness was generally larger for naive than for memory subsets. Sampling was restricted to blood, and TCR repertoires in tissues likely differ from the TCR repertoires found in blood. Pairwise subsampling led to the expectation that sequencing depth would affect the degree of clonotype sharing among donors. Sharing across several donors was observed for approximately 5% of naive CD4, less than 4% of naive CD8, over 2% of memory CD4, and about 0.38% of memory CD8 clonotypes. Rarefaction of sorted-subset datasets indicated incomplete sequencing despite the large sequencing depth.

Donors were healthy HIV-negative adults with no recently reported acute infections or vaccinations. Every donor was a Caucasian adult residing in Nashville, Tennessee, USA. Magnetic negative selection was used to enrich CD4+ T cells, after which naive cells were positively selected on CD45RA and the negative fraction became the memory subset. Blood was obtained by leukapheresis, after which PBMCs were separated by Ficoll-Histopaque density gradient centrifugation and cryopreserved in liquid nitrogen vapor phase. Analytical flow cytometry was used to check the purity and quantity of each magnetically sorted T cell population. From each sorted fraction, genomic DNA was isolated and quantified by UV absorbance on a Nanodrop 2000c. Using the deep immunoSEQ assay, TCR CDR3 regions were amplified from genomic DNA by multiplex PCR. Extracted genomic DNA from each cell subset was spread evenly across all wells of several immunoSEQ 96-well plates, with each plate serving as a replicate. For sorted subsets, roughly 200 ng genomic DNA, equal to 30,000 or so T cell genomes, was loaded into each replicate PCR. Purified libraries were quantified with a Qubit 3.0 fluorometer, sized on a Bioanalyzer 2100, and re-quantified with the KAPA Library Quantification kit. Every immunoSEQ 96-well plate was sequenced on a separate single-read 150-cycle Illumina NextSeq 550 flow cell. As for how the authors treated the data: Because only junctional sequences without quality scores were contained in the immunoSEQ output, filtering matching that applied to full-length reads could not be performed. Sequences were annotated with PyIR, a Python wrapper for IgBLAST v1.9, using IMGT germline references to assign V/J genes and CDR3. Any read was removed if the V/J assignment was weak (E-value above 1e-6), the CDR3 was missing, or the read contained stop codons, out-of-frame junctions, or ambiguous translated residues. V3J clonotypes were defined as sequences sharing the same inferred V gene, J gene, and CDR3 amino acid sequence. The percentage overlap between two repertoires was calculated by dividing the number of shared unique clonotypes by the size of the smaller repertoire. RTK rarefaction, the Chao1 estimator, and Recon v2.1 estimates of unobserved clonotypes were used to assess repertoire richness. Generation probabilities for all TCRbeta clonotypes obtained by the gDNA method from a handful of donors were computed using OLGA. Not all clones reach the TCRdb copy of this immuneACCESS table, which keeps in-frame sequences only. Checked studies attribute under half of the gap to unresolved V genes and leave the rest unexplained. V and J calls and clone size come straight from that table; D and trimming were deduced from the DNA. The sample table shows about 2.3 million clones, and about 92% are seen once. Jointly, the top ten make up about 0.39% of the sample.

The CDR3 numbers 16 residues from cysteine through phenylalanine. The only DNA kept is the CDR3, 48 bases in frame from the first base. CDR1 KGHSH and CDR2 LQKENI were looked up in the germline V gene. The germline V and J ends show losses of 3 bases and 4 bases respectively, and no gene match explains 11 bases of the junction. The clonotype comes from a man aged 18-30 years in good health. Some clones in this sample may be carry-over from other donors' samples. The V and J genes are TRBV18 and TRBJ2-5; 7 of the junction bases match TRBD2. The sample was naive CD4+ T cells from PBMCs. In light of the paper, this sample's cell subset or site label describes: CD45RA+ positively selected. The CDR3 region has the sequence CASSPILAANVETQYF. The nucleotides read TGTGCCAGCTCACCGATCCTAGCGGCAAATGTAGAGACCCAGTACTTC.